These T cell receptor beta chains were read from a single sample in a study of CD8+ T cells in alopecia areata. Data came from immunoSEQ multiplex PCR; TCRdb stores just in-frame clones and leaves some out. The sample contains about 150,000 clones, approximately 56% of which appear only once. The material sequenced was CD8+ T cells sorted from blood. The origin of the receptors is a human donor in good health. CDR3s include the opening cysteine and the closing phenylalanine or tryptophan. Fields, in order: D gene, clone size, V gene, J gene, CDR3 protein, CDR3 DNA. D genes are given only for firm matches. Clone size is stated in some rows and not others, as once, few, many or a class when expanded.

D: NA; size: few; V: TRBV7-2; J: TRBJ2-7; CDR3: CASSTPLFGQYYEQYF; DNA: TGTGCCAGCAGCACCCCGTTATTTGGACAATACTACGAGCAGTACTTC
D: TRBD2; size: NA; V: TRBV28; J: TRBJ2-1; CDR3: CASGRLAGNNEQFF; DNA: TGTGCCAGCGGGAGACTAGCGGGTAACAATGAGCAGTTCTTC
D: TRBD1; size: few; V: TRBV6-5; J: TRBJ1-1; CDR3: CASSYSGQGWTEAFF; DNA: TGTGCCAGCAGTTACTCCGGACAGGGTTGGACTGAAGCTTTCTTT
D: NA; size: NA; V: TRBV29-1; J: TRBJ2-2; CDR3: CSATPETGELFF; DNA: TGCAGCGCTACCCCTGAGACCGGGGAGCTGTTTTTT
D: NA; size: NA; V: TRBV6-6; J: TRBJ2-1; CDR3: CASSYSKGNEQFF; DNA: TGTGCCAGCAGTTACTCGAAGGGCAATGAGCAGTTCTTC
D: NA; size: NA; V: TRBV21-1; J: TRBJ2-1; CDR3: CASRRGIEDEQFF; DNA: TGTGCCAGCCGGCGAGGTATTGAGGATGAGCAGTTCTTC
D: TRBD1; size: once; V: TRBV7-6; J: TRBJ2-7; CDR3: CASSLEGQGNYEQYF; DNA: TGTGCCAGCAGCCTAGAGGGACAGGGGAACTACGAGCAGTACTTC
D: NA; size: few; V: TRBV19; J: TRBJ2-2; CDR3: CASRTGLPMAGELFF; DNA: TGTGCCAGTAGAACGGGACTCCCTATGGCCGGGGAGCTGTTTTTT
D: NA; size: NA; V: TRBV4-2; J: TRBJ2-1; CDR3: CASSLQGSYNEQFF; DNA: TGTGCCAGCAGCCTGCAGGGCTCCTACAATGAGCAGTTCTTC
D: NA; size: NA; V: TRBV5-1; J: TRBJ2-5; CDR3: CASSWSGDQETQYF; DNA: TGCGCCAGCAGCTGGTCGGGAGACCAAGAGACCCAGTACTTC
D: NA; size: NA; V: TRBV20-1; J: TRBJ1-3; CDR3: CSARGENTIYF; DNA: TGCAGTGCTAGAGGTGAAAACACCATATATTTT
D: NA; size: few; V: TRBV2; J: TRBJ2-1; CDR3: CASRQRANNEQFF; DNA: TGTGCCAGCAGACAGCGGGCCAACAATGAGCAGTTCTTC
D: NA; size: few; V: TRBV7-9; J: TRBJ2-1; CDR3: CASSLAASGGQYNEQFF; DNA: TGTGCCAGCAGCTTAGCCGCTTCCGGGGGACAGTACAATGAGCAGTTCTTC
D: NA; size: NA; V: TRBV7-2; J: TRBJ2-7; CDR3: CASSLAISLQGLYSYEQYF; DNA: TGTGCCAGCAGCTTAGCGATCTCCCTGCAGGGGCTCTACTCCTACGAGCAGTACTTC
D: NA; size: NA; V: TRBV23-1; J: TRBJ2-7; CDR3: CASSLDSYEQYF; DNA: TGCGCCAGCAGTTTGGACAGTTACGAGCAGTACTTC
D: NA; size: few; V: TRBV28; J: TRBJ2-1; CDR3: CASSLSNEQFF; DNA: TGTGCCAGCAGCCTGTCCAATGAGCAGTTCTTC
D: NA; size: NA; V: TRBV5-6; J: TRBJ2-7; CDR3: CASSFSSLSYEQYF; DNA: TGTGCCAGCAGCTTCTCTTCGCTATCCTACGAGCAGTACTTC
D: TRBD2; size: NA; V: TRBV7-2; J: TRBJ2-7; CDR3: CASSLVPAGGRVQYF; DNA: TGTGCCAGCAGCTTAGTCCCAGCGGGAGGACGGGTGCAGTACTTC
D: NA; size: NA; V: TRBV7-9; J: TRBJ2-7; CDR3: CASSWGGTPTYEQYF; DNA: TGTGCCAGCAGCTGGGGAGGGACACCCACCTACGAGCAGTACTTC
D: TRBD1; size: few; V: TRBV2; J: TRBJ2-5; CDR3: CASRSGQWETQYF; DNA: TGTGCCAGCAGGTCGGGACAGTGGGAGACCCAGTACTTC
D: TRBD2; size: NA; V: TRBV7-9; J: TRBJ2-7; CDR3: CASSFSTSPREQYF; DNA: TGTGCCAGCAGCTTTTCGACTAGCCCTAGGGAGCAGTACTTC
D: TRBD1; size: few; V: TRBV29-1; J: TRBJ2-7; CDR3: CSVGLRGRGQGYEQYF; DNA: TGCAGCGTAGGACTAAGGGGCCGGGGACAGGGGTACGAGCAGTACTTC
D: NA; size: few; V: TRBV6-5; J: TRBJ2-2; CDR3: CASTKTSHGELFF; DNA: TGTGCCAGCACTAAGACTAGTCACGGGGAGCTGTTTTTT
D: TRBD1; size: NA; V: TRBV25-1; J: TRBJ2-3; CDR3: CASIDVGQGQDTQYF; DNA: TGTGCCAGCATCGACGTGGGACAGGGCCAAGATACGCAGTATTTT
D: NA; size: NA; V: TRBV29-1; J: TRBJ2-7; CDR3: CSVEDSAATYEQYF; DNA: TGCAGCGTTGAAGACTCAGCAGCCACCTACGAGCAGTACTTC
D: TRBD2; size: many; V: TRBV5-1; J: TRBJ2-7; CDR3: CASSLGVSGSNEQYF; DNA: TGCGCCAGCAGCTTGGGAGTTAGCGGGAGCAACGAGCAGTACTTC
D: NA; size: NA; V: TRBV30; J: TRBJ2-7; CDR3: CALWQGTYEQYF; DNA: TGTGCCCTCTGGCAGGGGACATACGAGCAGTACTTC
D: TRBD2; size: few; V: TRBV25-1; J: TRBJ2-1; CDR3: CASSGLAGGHEQFF; DNA: TGTGCCAGCAGCGGACTAGCGGGAGGGCATGAGCAGTTCTTC
D: NA; size: NA; V: TRBV2; J: TRBJ2-1; CDR3: CASRDYNEQFF; DNA: TGTGCCAGCAGGGACTACAATGAGCAGTTCTTC
D: TRBD2; size: NA; V: TRBV7-8; J: TRBJ2-1; CDR3: CASSRPSMTSGRAYGNEQFF; DNA: TGTGCCAGCAGCAGGCCTTCTATGACTAGCGGGAGGGCATACGGCAATGAGCAGTTCTTC
D: TRBD2; size: NA; V: TRBV30; J: TRBJ2-2; CDR3: CAWSPSAGGAGELFF; DNA: TGTGCCTGGAGTCCCTCAGCGGGAGGGGCCGGGGAGCTGTTTTTT
D: NA; size: NA; V: TRBV7-2; J: TRBJ2-7; CDR3: CASSWGTFGESYEQYF; DNA: TGTGCCAGCAGCTGGGGTACCTTCGGGGAAAGTTACGAGCAGTACTTC
D: NA; size: NA; V: TRBV13; J: TRBJ1-2; CDR3: CASSQRGGYGYTF; DNA: TGTGCCAGCAGCCAACGAGGTGGCTATGGCTACACCTTC
D: TRBD2; size: NA; V: TRBV30; J: TRBJ2-4; CDR3: CAWRQIAGGNIQYF; DNA: TGTGCCTGGAGACAAATAGCGGGAGGGAACATTCAGTACTTC
D: NA; size: NA; V: TRBV18; J: TRBJ2-6; CDR3: CASSLKTALSGANVLTF; DNA: TGTGCCAGCTCACTAAAGACAGCCCTCTCTGGGGCCAACGTCCTGACTTTC
D: NA; size: NA; V: TRBV5-1; J: TRBJ1-1; CDR3: CASSLEQNTEAFF; DNA: TGCGCCAGCAGCTTGGAGCAGAACACTGAAGCTTTCTTT
D: NA; size: NA; V: TRBV9; J: TRBJ2-2; CDR3: CASSDHTGELFF; DNA: TGTGCCAGCAGCGACCACACCGGGGAGCTGTTTTTT
D: TRBD1; size: few; V: TRBV29-1; J: TRBJ2-4; CDR3: CSVVGLRDREDLVAKNIQYF; DNA: TGCAGCGTTGTGGGCCTCCGGGACAGGGAGGATCTGGTAGCCAAAAACATTCAGTACTTC
D: NA; size: NA; V: TRBV6-1; J: TRBJ2-3; CDR3: CASSEASALLPTDTQYF; DNA: TGTGCCAGCAGTGAAGCATCGGCACTCCTCCCCACAGATACGCAGTATTTT
D: TRBD1; size: NA; V: TRBV9; J: TRBJ2-7; CDR3: CASSEGRGSYEQYF; DNA: TGTGCCAGCAGCGAGGGCAGGGGGAGTTACGAGCAGTACTTC
D: NA; size: NA; V: TRBV5-4; J: TRBJ2-3; CDR3: CASSLRQFSPDTQYF; DNA: TGTGCCAGCAGCTTACGACAGTTTTCCCCAGATACGCAGTATTTT
D: NA; size: NA; V: TRBV27; J: TRBJ1-1; CDR3: CASSSGTLRAAFF; DNA: TGTGCCAGTAGTTCGGGGACCCTCAGGGCAGCTTTCTTT
D: NA; size: NA; V: TRBV7-9; J: TRBJ2-5; CDR3: CATAGQTTQETQYF; DNA: TGTGCCACGGCGGGGCAGACAACCCAAGAGACCCAGTACTTC
D: NA; size: NA; V: TRBV5-6; J: TRBJ2-7; CDR3: CASSLVAYYEQYF; DNA: TGTGCCAGCAGCTTAGTGGCTTACTACGAGCAGTACTTC
D: NA; size: few; V: TRBV2; J: TRBJ2-1; CDR3: CASSVLGESEQFF; DNA: TGTGCCAGCAGTGTGCTTGGGGAGTCTGAGCAGTTCTTC